The rows below give T cell receptor beta chains drawn from one sample of a study of CD8+CD57+ T cells in acquired aplastic anemia. TCRdb reanalysed the reads using MiXCR and keeps one entry per CDR3 protein. Here the sample spans some 190,000 distinct CDR3 sequences, approximately 49% being singletons. The source material was sorted CD4+, CD8+, or CD8+CD57+ T cells (not recorded which) from PBMCs. The origin of the receptors is a human donor in good health. The CDR3 runs from the conserved cysteine through the conserved F or W. Fields, in order: clone size, CDR3 length, V gene, D gene, J gene, CDR3 DNA, CDR3 protein. D genes are given only for firm matches. Size tells how often a clone was seen (once, few, many) or the class of an expanded clone, and some rows leave it out.

size: NA; length: 16; V: TRBV24-1; D: NA; J: TRBJ2-3; DNA: TGTGCCACCAGTGATTACCCACAGGGAATCACAGATACGCAGTATTTT; CDR3: CATSDYPQGITDTQYF
size: NA; length: 12; V: TRBV29-1; D: NA; J: TRBJ2-7; DNA: TGCAGCGCAGGACCCGGGAGCTACGAGCAGTACTTC; CDR3: CSAGPGSYEQYF
size: NA; length: 15; V: TRBV14; D: TRBD2; J: TRBJ2-4; DNA: TGTGCCAGCAGCTCTAGCGGGAGGGCCACGGGCATTCAGTACTTC; CDR3: CASSSSGRATGIQYF
size: NA; length: 16; V: TRBV30; D: TRBD1; J: TRBJ1-6; DNA: TGTGCCTGGAGCCAGGACAGGGAGAAATCGAATTCACCCCTCCACTTT; CDR3: CAWSQDREKSNSPLHF
size: NA; length: 13; V: TRBV19; D: NA; J: TRBJ1-2; DNA: TGTGCCAGTAGCTCTCTCCAAATCTATGGCTACACCTTC; CDR3: CASSSLQIYGYTF
size: NA; length: 15; V: TRBV12-5; D: NA; J: TRBJ1-5; DNA: TGTGCTAGTGGTTTAGGGGGGAATAGGGGTCAGCCCCAGCATTTT; CDR3: CASGLGGNRGQPQHF
size: NA; length: 14; V: TRBV20-1; D: NA; J: TRBJ1-1; DNA: TGCAGTGCTGGGAACTCGGACCCGAACACTGAAGCTTTCTTT; CDR3: CSAGNSDPNTEAFF
size: NA; length: 15; V: TRBV19; D: TRBD1; J: TRBJ1-6; DNA: TGTGCCAGTACACTCGGACAGGGGAGGAATTCACCCCTCCACTTT; CDR3: CASTLGQGRNSPLHF
size: many; length: 14; V: TRBV20-1; D: NA; J: TRBJ1-3; DNA: TGCAGTGCTAGAGATCCAGTAACTGGAAACACCATATATTTT; CDR3: CSARDPVTGNTIYF
size: many; length: 15; V: TRBV19; D: TRBD1; J: TRBJ2-4; DNA: TGTGCCAGTAGTTCACAGGGGGCTGGCAAAAACATTCAGTACTTC; CDR3: CASSSQGAGKNIQYF
size: many; length: 16; V: TRBV12-5; D: TRBD2; J: TRBJ2-2; DNA: TGTGCTAGTGGTTTATCCCTAGCGGAGAACACCGGGGAGCTGTTTTTT; CDR3: CASGLSLAENTGELFF
size: few; length: 12; V: TRBV2; D: NA; J: TRBJ1-1; DNA: TGTGCCAGCGCCCGAGTGAACACTGAAGCTTTCTTT; CDR3: CASARVNTEAFF
size: NA; length: 14; V: TRBV10-3; D: TRBD1; J: TRBJ1-5; DNA: TGTGCCAGCAGTGGGGACAGCCCCAATCAGCCCCAGCATTTT; CDR3: CASSGDSPNQPQHF
size: NA; length: 14; V: TRBV10-3; D: TRBD2; J: TRBJ2-5; DNA: TGTGCCATCAAAGCGGGGGGGGAGAGGGAGACCCAGTACTTC; CDR3: CAIKAGGERETQYF
size: NA; length: 13; V: TRBV20-1; D: NA; J: TRBJ2-3; DNA: TGCAGTGCTAGACTACGGGACACAGATACGCAGTATTTT; CDR3: CSARLRDTDTQYF
size: NA; length: 13; V: TRBV19; D: NA; J: TRBJ2-3; DNA: TGTGCCAGTAGTATGTATTCCGGGGATACGCAGTATTTT; CDR3: CASSMYSGDTQYF
size: once; length: 11; V: TRBV7-2; D: NA; J: TRBJ1-1; DNA: TGTGCCAGCAGCTTTCTCAGGGAAGCTTTCTTT; CDR3: CASSFLREAFF
size: NA; length: 15; V: TRBV5-1; D: NA; J: TRBJ1-3; DNA: TGCGCCAGCAGCTTGGAACAACCGGGCAGAGACACCATATATTTT; CDR3: CASSLEQPGRDTIYF
size: NA; length: 13; V: TRBV6-1; D: NA; J: TRBJ1-1; DNA: TGTGCCAGCAGTGAAGCCTCGGGCACTGAAGCTTTCTTT; CDR3: CASSEASGTEAFF
size: few; length: 12; V: TRBV10-3; D: NA; J: TRBJ1-1; DNA: TGCGCCATCAGGCCCAGCCACACTGAAGCTTTCTTT; CDR3: CAIRPSHTEAFF
size: NA; length: 15; V: TRBV2; D: NA; J: TRBJ1-3; DNA: TGTGCCAGCAGTGAGGCACATCTCTCTGGAAACACCATATATTTT; CDR3: CASSEAHLSGNTIYF
size: NA; length: 12; V: TRBV29-1; D: TRBD1; J: TRBJ2-7; DNA: TGCAGCGCACAGGGGAGCCCGTACGAGCAGTACTTC; CDR3: CSAQGSPYEQYF
size: NA; length: 13; V: TRBV7-9; D: TRBD1; J: TRBJ1-5; DNA: TGTGCCAGCGGGACAGGGAGCAATCAGCCCCAGCATTTT; CDR3: CASGTGSNQPQHF
size: NA; length: 15; V: TRBV10-2; D: TRBD2; J: TRBJ2-7; DNA: TGCGCCAGCAGTGAGCTAGCGGGGAGCTCCTACGAGCAGTACTTC; CDR3: CASSELAGSSYEQYF
size: NA; length: 15; V: TRBV19; D: NA; J: TRBJ2-5; DNA: TGTGCCAGTAGTAAGGGCCAGGTGAACGGGGAGACCCAGTACTTC; CDR3: CASSKGQVNGETQYF
size: many; length: 13; V: TRBV20-1; D: TRBD1; J: TRBJ2-1; DNA: TGCAGTGCTTGGCAGGGGGCTATGGATGAGCAGTTCTTC; CDR3: CSAWQGAMDEQFF
size: many; length: 17; V: TRBV7-2; D: NA; J: TRBJ1-6; DNA: TGTGCCAGCAGCTTAGTTGGGGTGGGGCGAGGAAATTCACCCCTCCACTTT; CDR3: CASSLVGVGRGNSPLHF
size: many; length: 14; V: TRBV3-1; D: TRBD2; J: TRBJ2-7; DNA: TGTGCCAGCAGCCATCGGAGCGGGAGTAACGAGCAGTACTTC; CDR3: CASSHRSGSNEQYF
size: NA; length: 14; V: TRBV10-3; D: NA; J: TRBJ2-3; DNA: TGTGCCATCAGTGATGGGGGGCCGGGAGATACGCAGTATTTT; CDR3: CAISDGGPGDTQYF
size: many; length: 15; V: TRBV15; D: TRBD1; J: TRBJ2-7; DNA: TGTGCCACCAGCAGACGACAGGGGCCCTCCTACGAGCAGTACTTC; CDR3: CATSRRQGPSYEQYF
size: few; length: 14; V: TRBV19; D: TRBD2; J: TRBJ2-7; DNA: TGTGCCAGTAGTATGGGTAGCGGGGGGTACGAGCAGTACTTC; CDR3: CASSMGSGGYEQYF
size: once; length: 16; V: TRBV29-1; D: TRBD1; J: TRBJ2-2; DNA: TGCAGCGTCTCCGGGACAGGGGGGCGGAACACCGGGGAGCTGTTTTTT; CDR3: CSVSGTGGRNTGELFF
size: few; length: 16; V: TRBV2; D: TRBD1; J: TRBJ1-6; DNA: TGTGCCAGCAGCTCATTCCCGACAGGGAACAATTCACCCCTCCACTTT; CDR3: CASSSFPTGNNSPLHF
size: NA; length: 14; V: TRBV20-1; D: NA; J: TRBJ2-2; DNA: TGCAGTGCTAGAGTACCGCAGGGAACCGGGGAGCTGTTTTTT; CDR3: CSARVPQGTGELFF
size: NA; length: 15; V: TRBV10-3; D: TRBD1; J: TRBJ2-7; DNA: TGTGCCATCAGCGGGGCGTCAGGGGGCAGCTACGAGCAGTACTTC; CDR3: CAISGASGGSYEQYF
size: many; length: 14; V: TRBV6-2/TRBV6-3; D: NA; J: TRBJ2-7; DNA: TGTGCCAGCAGTTACTCTGGGCAGCCGGGCGAGCAGTACTTC; CDR3: CASSYSGQPGEQYF
size: NA; length: 13; V: TRBV20-1; D: NA; J: TRBJ2-1; DNA: TGCAGTGCTAGAGGGACGGCTAACAATGAGCAGTTCTTC; CDR3: CSARGTANNEQFF
size: NA; length: 15; V: TRBV15; D: NA; J: TRBJ1-2; DNA: TGTGCCACCAGCAGAGATTTACAGGCCAGCTATGGCTACACCTTC; CDR3: CATSRDLQASYGYTF
size: NA; length: 15; V: TRBV12-3/TRBV12-4; D: TRBD1; J: TRBJ2-3; DNA: TGTGCCAGCAGGACCGGGACAGCGAACACAGATACGCAGTATTTT; CDR3: CASRTGTANTDTQYF
size: many; length: 14; V: TRBV19; D: NA; J: TRBJ1-2; DNA: TGTGCCAGTAGTATAGAACTGGGGCTCTATGGCTACACCTTC; CDR3: CASSIELGLYGYTF
size: many; length: 15; V: TRBV5-1; D: NA; J: TRBJ2-3; DNA: TGCGCCAGCAGCTTACAGGCCACTAGCACAGATACGCAGTATTTT; CDR3: CASSLQATSTDTQYF
size: NA; length: 15; V: TRBV6-1; D: NA; J: TRBJ1-5; DNA: TGTGCCAGCAGCCCGGCGGGACCTAGCAATCAGCCCCAGCATTTT; CDR3: CASSPAGPSNQPQHF
size: few; length: 15; V: TRBV27; D: TRBD1; J: TRBJ1-5; DNA: TGTGCCAGCAGTTTACGGACAGGGTCGGGTCAGCCCCAGCATTTT; CDR3: CASSLRTGSGQPQHF
size: many; length: 15; V: TRBV2; D: TRBD2; J: TRBJ2-2; DNA: TGTGCCAGCGGAAAGAGCGGGGGTGCGGCCGGGGAGCTGTTTTTT; CDR3: CASGKSGGAAGELFF
size: few; length: 15; V: TRBV29-1; D: TRBD1; J: TRBJ1-2; DNA: TGCAGCGTTCTCACTCGACAGGGGCTCAACTATGGCTACACCTTC; CDR3: CSVLTRQGLNYGYTF
size: NA; length: 15; V: TRBV5-6; D: NA; J: TRBJ2-5; DNA: TGTGCCAGCAGCTTCGGAGCGGTCCTTCAAGAGACCCAGTACTTC; CDR3: CASSFGAVLQETQYF
size: many; length: 14; V: TRBV19; D: TRBD1; J: TRBJ1-5; DNA: TGTGCCAGTAGTCCGGGACAGGGGCCCCGGGGACAGCATTTT; CDR3: CASSPGQGPRGQHF
size: NA; length: 15; V: TRBV20-1; D: NA; J: TRBJ2-1; DNA: TGCAGTGCACGTGGAACATATGGACAGAACAATGAGCAGTTCTTC; CDR3: CSARGTYGQNNEQFF
size: many; length: 16; V: TRBV20-1; D: TRBD2; J: TRBJ2-1; DNA: TGCAGTGCTAGAGCTGTCGTGACTAGCGGGACAGATGAGCAGTTCTTC; CDR3: CSARAVVTSGTDEQFF
size: many; length: 13; V: TRBV10-3; D: NA; J: TRBJ1-5; DNA: TGTGCCATCAGTAAGGAACCGAATCAGCCCCAGCATTTT; CDR3: CAISKEPNQPQHF
size: NA; length: 13; V: TRBV20-1; D: NA; J: TRBJ1-1; DNA: TGCAGTGCTAGATTTGCGGGGGGCACTGAAGCTTTCTTT; CDR3: CSARFAGGTEAFF
size: NA; length: 16; V: TRBV9; D: TRBD2; J: TRBJ2-5; DNA: TGTGCCAGCAGCGTAGCTCGGACTAGCGGGGTGGAGACCCAGTACTTC; CDR3: CASSVARTSGVETQYF
size: few; length: 12; V: TRBV28; D: NA; J: TRBJ1-1; DNA: TGTGCCAGCAGTGTCGGCTTCACTGAAGCTTTCTTT; CDR3: CASSVGFTEAFF
size: NA; length: 13; V: TRBV18; D: NA; J: TRBJ1-1; DNA: TGTGCCAGCTCCCCGACAGTGGGGACTGAAGCTTTCTTT; CDR3: CASSPTVGTEAFF
size: many; length: 13; V: TRBV5-4; D: TRBD1; J: TRBJ1-2; DNA: TGTGCCAGCAGCTCCGACAGGGTGACTGGCTACACCTTC; CDR3: CASSSDRVTGYTF
size: many; length: 15; V: TRBV24-1; D: TRBD1; J: TRBJ2-2; DNA: TGTGCCACCAGGCCGGGACAGTTAGACACCGGGGAGCTGTTTTTT; CDR3: CATRPGQLDTGELFF